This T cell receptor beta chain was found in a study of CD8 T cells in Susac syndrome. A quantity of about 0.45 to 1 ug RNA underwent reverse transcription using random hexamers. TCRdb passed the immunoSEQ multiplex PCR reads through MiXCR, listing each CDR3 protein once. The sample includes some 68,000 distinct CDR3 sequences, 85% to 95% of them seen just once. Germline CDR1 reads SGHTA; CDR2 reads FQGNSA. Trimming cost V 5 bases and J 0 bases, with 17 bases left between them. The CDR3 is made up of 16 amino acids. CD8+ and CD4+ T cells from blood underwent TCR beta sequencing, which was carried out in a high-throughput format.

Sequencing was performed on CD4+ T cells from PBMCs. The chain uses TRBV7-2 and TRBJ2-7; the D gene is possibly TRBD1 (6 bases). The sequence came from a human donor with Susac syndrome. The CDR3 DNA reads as TGTGCCAGCAGCGCCGAACAGGGCAGACTCTCCTACGAGCAGTACTTC. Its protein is CASSAEQGRLSYEQYF. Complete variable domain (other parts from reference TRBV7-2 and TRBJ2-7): GAGVSQSPSNKVTEKGKDVELRCDPISGHTALYWYRQSLGQGLEFLIYFQGNSAPDKSGLPSDRFSAERTGGSVSTLTIQRTQQEDSAVYLCASSAEQGRLSYEQYFGPGTRLTVT.